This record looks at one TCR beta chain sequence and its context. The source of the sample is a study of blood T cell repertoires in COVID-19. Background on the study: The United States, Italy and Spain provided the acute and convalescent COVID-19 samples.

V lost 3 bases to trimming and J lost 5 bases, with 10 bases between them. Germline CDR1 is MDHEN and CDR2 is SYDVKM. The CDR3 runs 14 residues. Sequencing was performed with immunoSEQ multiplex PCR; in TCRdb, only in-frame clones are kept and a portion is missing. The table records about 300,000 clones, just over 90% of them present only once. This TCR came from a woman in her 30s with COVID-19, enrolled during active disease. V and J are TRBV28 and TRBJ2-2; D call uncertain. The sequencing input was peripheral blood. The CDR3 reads CASSLQQTTGELFF. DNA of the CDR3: TGTGCCAGCAGTTTGCAGCAGACTACCGGGGAGCTGTTTTTT.